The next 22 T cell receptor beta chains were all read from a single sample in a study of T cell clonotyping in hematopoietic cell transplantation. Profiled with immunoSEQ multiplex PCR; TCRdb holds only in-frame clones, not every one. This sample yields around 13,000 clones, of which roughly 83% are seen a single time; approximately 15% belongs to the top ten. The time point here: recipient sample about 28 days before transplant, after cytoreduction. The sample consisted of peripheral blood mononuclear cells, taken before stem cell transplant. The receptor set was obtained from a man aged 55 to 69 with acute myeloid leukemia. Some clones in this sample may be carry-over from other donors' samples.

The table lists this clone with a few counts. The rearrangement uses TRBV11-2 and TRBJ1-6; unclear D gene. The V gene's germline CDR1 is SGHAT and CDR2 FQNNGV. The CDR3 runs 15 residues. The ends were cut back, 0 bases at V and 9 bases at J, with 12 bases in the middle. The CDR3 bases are TGTGCCAGCAGCTTAGATTGGGCCGCGGGTTCACCCCTCCACTTT. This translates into CASSLDWAAGSPLHF. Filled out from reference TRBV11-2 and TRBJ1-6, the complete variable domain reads EAGVAQSPRYKIIEKRQSVAFWCNPISGHATLYWYQQILGQGPKLLIQFQNNGVVDDSQLPKDRFSAERLKGVDSTLKIQPAKLEDSAVYLCASSLDWAAGSPLHFGNGTRLTVT.

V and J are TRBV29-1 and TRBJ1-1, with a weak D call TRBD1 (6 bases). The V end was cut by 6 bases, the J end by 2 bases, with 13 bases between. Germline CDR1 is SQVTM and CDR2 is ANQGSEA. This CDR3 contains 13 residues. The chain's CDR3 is CSVVTGTNTEAFF. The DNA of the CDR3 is TGCAGCGTCGTGACAGGAACTAACACTGAAGCTTTCTTT. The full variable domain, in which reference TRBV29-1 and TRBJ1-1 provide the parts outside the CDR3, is SAVISQKPSRDICQRGTSLTIQCQVDSQVTMMFWYRQQPGQSLTLIATANQGSEATYESGFVIDKFPISRPNLTFSTLTVSNMSPEDSSIYLCSVVTGTNTEAFFGQGTRLTVV.

CDR3 region: CASSPPGVGAKTYEQYF. The CDR3 nucleotides are TGCGCCAGCAGCCCCCCCGGGGTAGGGGCCAAAACCTACGAGCAGTACTTC. V usage is TRBV5-1 and J usage is TRBJ2-7, with D perhaps being TRBD1 or TRBD2 (5 bases each). Germline CDR1 is SGHRS and CDR2 is YFSETQ. The CDR3 has 17 residues. The germline V and J ends were trimmed by 4 bases and 2 bases, with 22 bases remaining between them.

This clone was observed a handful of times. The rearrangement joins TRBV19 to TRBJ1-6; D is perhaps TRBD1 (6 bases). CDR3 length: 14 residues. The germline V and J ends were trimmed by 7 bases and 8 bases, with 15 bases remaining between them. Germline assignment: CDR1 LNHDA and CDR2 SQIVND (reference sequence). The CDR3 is CASTDSRYDSPLHF. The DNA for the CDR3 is TGTGCCAGTACGGACAGTCGGTATGATTCACCCCTCCACTTT. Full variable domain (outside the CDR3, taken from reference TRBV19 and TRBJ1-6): DGGITQSPKYLFRKEGQNVTLSCEQNLNHDAMYWYRQDPGQGLRLIYYSQIVNDFQKGDIAEGYSVSREKKESFPLTVTSAQKNPTAFYLCASTDSRYDSPLHFGNGTRLTVT.

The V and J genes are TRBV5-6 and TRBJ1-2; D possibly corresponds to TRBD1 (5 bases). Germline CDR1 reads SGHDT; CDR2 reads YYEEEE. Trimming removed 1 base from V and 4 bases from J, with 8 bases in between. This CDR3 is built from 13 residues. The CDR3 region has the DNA TGTGCCAGCAGCTTGTGGGGGGGCTATGGCTACACCTTC. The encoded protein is CASSLWGGYGYTF. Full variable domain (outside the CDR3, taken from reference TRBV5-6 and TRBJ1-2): DAGVTQSPTHLIKTRGQQVTLRCSPKSGHDTVSWYQQALGQGPQFIFQYYEEEERQRGNFPDRFSGHQFPNYSSELNVNALLLGDSALYLCASSLWGGYGYTFGSGTRLTVV.

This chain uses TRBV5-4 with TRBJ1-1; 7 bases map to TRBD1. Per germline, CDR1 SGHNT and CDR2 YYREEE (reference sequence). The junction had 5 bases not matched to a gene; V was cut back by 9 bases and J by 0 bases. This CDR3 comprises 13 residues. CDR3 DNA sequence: TGTGCCACCACACAGGGGATGAACACTGAAGCTTTCTTT. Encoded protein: CATTQGMNTEAFF. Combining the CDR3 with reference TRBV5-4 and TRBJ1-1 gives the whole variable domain ETGVTQSPTHLIKTRGQQVTLRCSSQSGHNTVSWYQQALGQGPQFIFQYYREEENGRGNFPPRFSGLQFPNYSSELNVNALELDDSALYLCATTQGMNTEAFFGQGTRLTVV.

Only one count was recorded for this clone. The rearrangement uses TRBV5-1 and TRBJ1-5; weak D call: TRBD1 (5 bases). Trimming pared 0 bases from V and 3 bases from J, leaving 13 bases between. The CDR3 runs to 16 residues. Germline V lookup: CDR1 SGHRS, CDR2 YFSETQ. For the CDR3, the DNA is TGCGCCAGCAGCTTGGCCGGGGGGGGGACCAATCAGCCCCAGCATTTT. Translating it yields CASSLAGGGTNQPQHF.

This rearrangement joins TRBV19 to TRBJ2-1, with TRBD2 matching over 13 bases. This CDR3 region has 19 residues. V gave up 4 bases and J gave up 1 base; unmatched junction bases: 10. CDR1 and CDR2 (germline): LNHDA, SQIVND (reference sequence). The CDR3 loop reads CASSRGLAGLVSSYNEQFF. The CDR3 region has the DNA TGTGCCAGTAGTAGGGGACTAGCGGGGCTAGTTTCTTCCTACAATGAGCAGTTCTTC.

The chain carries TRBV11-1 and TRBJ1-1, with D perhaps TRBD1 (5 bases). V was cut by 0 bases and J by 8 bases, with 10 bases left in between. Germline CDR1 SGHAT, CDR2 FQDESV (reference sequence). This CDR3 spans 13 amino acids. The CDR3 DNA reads TGTGCCAGCAGCTTAGCGGGGGGAAGAGAAGCTTTCTTT. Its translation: CASSLAGGREAFF.

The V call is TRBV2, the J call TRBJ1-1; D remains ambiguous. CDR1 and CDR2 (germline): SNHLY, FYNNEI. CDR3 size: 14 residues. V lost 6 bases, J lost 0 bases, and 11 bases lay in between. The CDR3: CASRGTRMNTEAFF. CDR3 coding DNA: TGTGCCAGCAGGGGTACAAGGATGAACACTGAAGCTTTCTTT.

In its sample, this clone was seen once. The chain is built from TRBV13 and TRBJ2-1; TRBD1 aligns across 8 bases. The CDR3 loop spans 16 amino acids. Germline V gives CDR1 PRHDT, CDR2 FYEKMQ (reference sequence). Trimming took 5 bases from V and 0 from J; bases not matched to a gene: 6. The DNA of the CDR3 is TGTGCCAGCAGCCAGGACAGGGTAAGCTCCTACAATGAGCAGTTCTTC. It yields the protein CASSQDRVSSYNEQFF. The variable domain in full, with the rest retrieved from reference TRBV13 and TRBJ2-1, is AAGVIQSPRHLIKEKRETATLKCYPIPRHDTVYWYQQGPGQDPQFLISFYEKMQSDKGSIPDRFSAQQFSDYHSELNMSSLELGDSALYFCASSQDRVSSYNEQFFGPGTRLTVL.

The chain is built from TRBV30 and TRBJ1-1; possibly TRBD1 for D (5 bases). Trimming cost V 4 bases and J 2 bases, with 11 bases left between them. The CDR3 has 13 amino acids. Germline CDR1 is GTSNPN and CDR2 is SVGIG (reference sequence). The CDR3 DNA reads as TGTGCCTGGACTGACAGTTTTAACACTGAAGCTTTCTTT. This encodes CAWTDSFNTEAFF.

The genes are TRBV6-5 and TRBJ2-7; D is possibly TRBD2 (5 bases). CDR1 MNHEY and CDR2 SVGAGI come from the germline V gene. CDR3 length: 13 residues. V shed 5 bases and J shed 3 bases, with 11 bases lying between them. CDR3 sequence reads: CASSIGLNYEQYF. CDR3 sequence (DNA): TGTGCCAGCAGTATCGGACTCAACTACGAGCAGTACTTC.

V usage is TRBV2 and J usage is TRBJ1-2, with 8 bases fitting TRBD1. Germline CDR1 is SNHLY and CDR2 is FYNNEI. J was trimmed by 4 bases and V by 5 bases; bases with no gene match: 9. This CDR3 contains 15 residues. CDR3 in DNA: TGTGCCAGCAGTCTGCCAGGGGGCTATGGCTATGGCTACACCTTC. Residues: CASSLPGGYGYGYTF.

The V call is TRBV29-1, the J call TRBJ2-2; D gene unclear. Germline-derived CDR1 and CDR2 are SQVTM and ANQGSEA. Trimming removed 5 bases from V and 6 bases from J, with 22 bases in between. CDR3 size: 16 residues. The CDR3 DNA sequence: TGCAGCGTTTTGACGACTGGCTCACGGTATGCCGGGGAGCTGTTTTTT. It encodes CSVLTTGSRYAGELFF.

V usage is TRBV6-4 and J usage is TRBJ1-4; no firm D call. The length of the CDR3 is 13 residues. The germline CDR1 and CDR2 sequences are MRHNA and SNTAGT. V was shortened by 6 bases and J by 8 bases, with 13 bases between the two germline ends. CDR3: CASSVGRGEKLFF. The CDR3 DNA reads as TGTGCCAGCAGCGTTGGACGGGGAGAAAAACTGTTTTTT.

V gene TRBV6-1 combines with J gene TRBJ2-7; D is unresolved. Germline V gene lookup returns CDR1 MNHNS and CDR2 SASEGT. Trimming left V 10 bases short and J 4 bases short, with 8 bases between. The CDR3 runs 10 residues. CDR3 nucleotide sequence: TGTGCCACCATACAGTACGAGCAGTACTTC. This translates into CATIQYEQYF.

The CDR3 DNA is TGTGCCAGCCAACTTGAAGGAGCGGTCCAAGAGACCCAGTACTTC. This codes for CASQLEGAVQETQYF. The chain uses TRBV2 and TRBJ2-5, with D tentatively TRBD2 (5 bases). The germline V gene has CDR1 SNHLY and CDR2 FYNNEI. V lost 8 bases to trimming and J lost 1 base, with 17 bases between them. CDR3 length: 15 residues.

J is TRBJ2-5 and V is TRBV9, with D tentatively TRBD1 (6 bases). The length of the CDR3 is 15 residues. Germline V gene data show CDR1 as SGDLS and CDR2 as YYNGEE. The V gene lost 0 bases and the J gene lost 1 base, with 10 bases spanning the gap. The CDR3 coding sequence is TGTGCCAGCAGCGTAGTTCAAGGGGGCCAAGAGACCCAGTACTTC. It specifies CASSVVQGGQETQYF.

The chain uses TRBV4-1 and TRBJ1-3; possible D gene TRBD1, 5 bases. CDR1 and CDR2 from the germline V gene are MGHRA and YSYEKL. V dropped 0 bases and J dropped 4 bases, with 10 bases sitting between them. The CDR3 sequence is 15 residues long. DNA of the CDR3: TGCGCCAGCAGCCAAGAGGCAGGGCTAGGAAACACCATATATTTT. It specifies CASSQEAGLGNTIYF.

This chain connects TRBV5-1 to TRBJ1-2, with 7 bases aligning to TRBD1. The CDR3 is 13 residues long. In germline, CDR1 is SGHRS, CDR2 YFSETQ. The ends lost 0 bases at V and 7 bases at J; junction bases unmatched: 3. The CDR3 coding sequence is TGCGCCAGCAGCTTGGCGCAGGGGGGTGGCTACACCTTC. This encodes CASSLAQGGGYTF.

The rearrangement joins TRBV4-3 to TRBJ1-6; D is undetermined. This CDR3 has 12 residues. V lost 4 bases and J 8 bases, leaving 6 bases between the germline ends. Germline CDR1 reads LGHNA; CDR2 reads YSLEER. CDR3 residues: CASSPGYSPLHF. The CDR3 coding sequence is TGCGCCAGCAGCCCAGGCTATTCACCCCTCCACTTT.